What follows are 23 T cell receptor beta chains derived from one specimen sequenced in a study of CD8 T cells in Susac syndrome. The RNA input was about 0.45 to 1 ug, and it was reverse transcribed with random hexamers. TCRdb re-derived calls from the immunoSEQ multiplex PCR reads in MiXCR, one entry per CDR3 protein. The table shows some 120,000 distinct CDR3 sequences, with about 95% occurring only once. The source material was CD4+ T cells from PBMCs. The source is a human donor in good health.

The J gene is TRBJ2-1, the V gene TRBV2, with D perhaps TRBD1 or TRBD2 (5 bases each). CDR3 size: 15 residues. Per germline, CDR1 SNHLY and CDR2 FYNNEI. The ends were cut back, 2 bases at V and 9 bases at J, with 17 bases in the middle. The CDR3 loop reads CASSELGPQTGEQFF. DNA for the CDR3: TGTGCCAGCAGTGAACTGGGACCTCAAACGGGTGAGCAGTTCTTC. The variable domain in full, completed from reference TRBV2 and TRBJ2-1, reads EPEVTQTPSHQVTQMGQEVILRCVPISNHLYFYWYRQILGQKVEFLVSFYNNEISEKSEIFDDQFSVERPDGSNFTLKIRSTKLEDSAMYFCASSELGPQTGEQFFGPGTRLTVL.

The genes are TRBV29-1 and TRBJ1-3, with a tentative D call TRBD1 (5 bases). Between the trimmed V and J ends, which lost 5 bases and 4 bases, there was a span of 24 bases. The CDR3 extends over 17 amino acids. Per germline, CDR1 SQVTM and CDR2 ANQGSEA. CDR3 residues: CSVQGLPGDKGGNTIYF. Here the CDR3 DNA reads TGCAGCGTTCAGGGCCTCCCGGGGGATAAGGGAGGAAACACCATATATTTT.

This chain links TRBV29-1 with TRBJ2-1; no clear D. This CDR3 comprises 15 residues. Per the germline V gene, CDR1 is SQVTM and CDR2 is ANQGSEA. Trimming removed 4 bases at V and 3 bases at J, with 16 bases between. In nucleotides, the CDR3 is TGCAGCGTTGCCCCCCTCTTAGGGTACTACAATGAGCAGTTCTTC. Its translation: CSVAPLLGYYNEQFF.

This clonotype is a singleton in its sample. This rearrangement joins TRBV3-1 to TRBJ2-7, with TRBD2 matching 11 bases. Looked up from germline, CDR1 is LGHDT and CDR2 is YNNKEL (reference sequence). The CDR3 sequence is 15 residues long. The junction had 4 bases not matched to a gene; V was cut back by 2 bases and J by 4 bases. DNA for the CDR3: TGTGCCAGCAGCCAACTCGGACTAGCGGGTTACGAGCAGTACTTC. Its translation is CASSQLGLAGYEQYF.

The chain links TRBV27 to TRBJ1-4, with D possibly TRBD1 on 6 matching bases. Trimming stripped 6 bases from V and 0 bases from J, with 11 bases between. The CDR3 runs 15 residues. CDR1 MNHEY and CDR2 SMNVEV come from the germline V gene (reference sequence). The CDR3 DNA reads as TGTGCCAGCAGCGCCCGACAGGCAACTAATGAAAAACTGTTTTTT. Protein sequence: CASSARQATNEKLFF.

The chain links TRBV2 to TRBJ2-6; TRBD2 matches at 11 bases. CDR3 size: 16 residues. V lost 4 bases, J lost 1 base, and 0 bases stayed unmatched. Germline V gene sequence: CDR1 SNHLY, CDR2 FYNNEI. Here the CDR3 DNA reads TGTGCCAGCAGTGCTAGCGGGGGGTCTGGGGCCAACGTCCTGACTTTC. As protein: CASSASGGSGANVLTF.

The rearrangement links TRBV7-9 to TRBJ2-4; D remains unclear. The CDR3 runs to 14 residues. CDR1 and CDR2 from the germline V gene are SEHNR and FQNEAQ (reference sequence). V was clipped by 0 bases and J by 8 bases, with 11 bases between them. The CDR3 DNA follows: TGTGCCAGCAGCTTAGCGCCCAGCCCCCACATTCAGTACTTC. As protein: CASSLAPSPHIQYF.

V usage is TRBV7-9 and J usage is TRBJ2-6; the D is unclear. The CDR3 extends over 15 amino acids. CDR1 is SEHNR, CDR2 FQNEAQ, per germline (reference sequence). Deletions cut 2 bases from V and 4 bases from J, with 9 bases between. The CDR3 reads CASSLTDRGANVLTF. In nucleotides, the CDR3 is TGTGCCAGCAGCTTAACTGATCGAGGGGCCAACGTCCTGACTTTC. Complete variable domain (other parts from reference TRBV7-9 and TRBJ2-6): DTGVSQNPRHKITKRGQNVTFRCDPISEHNRLYWYRQTLGQGPEFLTYFQNEAQLEKSRLLSDRFSAERPKGSFSTLEIQRTEQGDSAMYLCASSLTDRGANVLTFGAGSRLTVL.

The chain is built from TRBV5-1 and TRBJ1-1; TRBD1 aligns across 7 bases. V was clipped by 6 bases and J by 1 base; unmatched bases: 3. The V gene's germline CDR1 is SGHRS and CDR2 YFSETQ. The CDR3 covers 13 residues. CDR3 bases: TGCGCCAGCAAAAGGACAGGGAACACTGAAGCTTTCTTT. It is translated as CASKRTGNTEAFF.

V gene TRBV12-3 or TRBV12-4 combines with J gene TRBJ2-1; D not certain. The CDR3 consists of 11 residues. With 5 bases removed from V and 10 bases from J, the gap between germline ends came to 9 bases. The CDR3 DNA follows: TGTGCCAGCAGTCTAATATCCGAGCAGTTCTTC. Translated: CASSLISEQFF.

The genes are TRBV3-1 and TRBJ1-1; TRBD1 is a possible D gene (5 bases). CDR3 length equals 11 residues. The germline V gene has CDR1 LGHDT and CDR2 YNNKEL (reference sequence). The V and J ends lost 4 bases and 5 bases respectively, with 5 bases between them. The CDR3 reads CASSPGTEAFF. The DNA of the CDR3 is TGTGCCAGCAGCCCAGGGACTGAAGCTTTCTTT.

This clonotype was observed a handful of times. The V and J genes are TRBV29-1 and TRBJ2-1; 7 bases match TRBD2. The CDR3 loop spans 11 amino acids. J lost 7 bases, V lost 5 bases, and 2 bases had no gene match. Germline V gene data show CDR1 as SQVTM and CDR2 as ANQGSEA. As DNA, the CDR3 is TGCAGCGTTACCGGGGGGAATGAGCAGTTCTTC. Translated: CSVTGGNEQFF.

J is TRBJ2-1 and V is TRBV20-1, with D maybe TRBD2 (6 bases). The CDR3 sequence is 15 residues long. Germline V gives CDR1 DFQATT, CDR2 SNEGSKA (reference sequence). V lost 6 bases, J lost 7 bases, and 22 bases lay in between. The CDR3 coding sequence is TGCAGTGCAAATCACCGGGACTTCTATATGAATGAGCAGTTCTTC. This gives the protein CSANHRDFYMNEQFF.

V and J are TRBV28 and TRBJ2-7; no firm D call. CDR1 MDHEN and CDR2 SYDVKM come from the germline V gene. The CDR3 is made up of 11 amino acids. V lost 4 bases and J 8 bases, leaving 9 bases between the germline ends. This chain's CDR3 is CASSSDRKQYF. CDR3 coding DNA: TGTGCCAGCAGTTCGGACCGAAAGCAGTACTTC.

The rearrangement links TRBV4-1 to TRBJ2-1; the match to TRBD2 covers 14 bases. The germline V gene has CDR1 MGHRA and CDR2 YSYEKL. The CDR3 runs 17 residues. Trimming removed 1 base from V and 9 bases from J; junction bases left unmatched: 8. DNA for the CDR3: TGCGCCAGCAGCCAAGTTTACGGGACTAGCGGGAGCTTTGAGCAGTTCTTC. It encodes CASSQVYGTSGSFEQFF.

V usage is TRBV5-1 and J usage is TRBJ2-5; D is unclear. Trimming removed 0 bases at V and 5 bases at J, with 17 bases between. Germline V gene data show CDR1 as SGHRS and CDR2 as YFSETQ. The CDR3 consists of 16 residues. The DNA for the CDR3 is TGCGCCAGCAGCTTGGGTTATTTACAGAAGAACGAGACCCAGTACTTC. As protein: CASSLGYLQKNETQYF. The complete variable domain, with remaining parts taken from reference TRBV5-1 and TRBJ2-5, reads KAGVTQTPRYLIKTRGQQVTLSCSPISGHRSVSWYQQTPGQGLQFLFEYFSETQRNKGNFPGRFSGRQFSNSRSEMNVSTLELGDSALYLCASSLGYLQKNETQYFGPGTRLLVL.

The J gene is TRBJ2-5, the V gene TRBV2; 10 bases fit TRBD2. This CDR3 spans 15 amino acids. In germline, CDR1 is SNHLY, CDR2 FYNNEI. Germline trimming cut 3 bases from V and 4 bases from J; bases unmatched to any gene: 5. The CDR3 sequence: CASSEAGLAVETQYF. The DNA of the CDR3 is TGTGCCAGCAGTGAGGCCGGACTAGCGGTAGAGACCCAGTACTTC.

The V gene is TRBV29-1, the J gene TRBJ1-1; no clear D gene. The CDR3 totals 12 residues. Germline values: CDR1 SQVTM, CDR2 ANQGSEA. Trimming pared 6 bases from V and 5 bases from J, leaving 13 bases between. The CDR3 spells CSVPGEETEAFF. CDR3 sequence (DNA): TGCAGCGTCCCCGGGGAGGAGACTGAAGCTTTCTTT.

J is TRBJ2-1 and V is TRBV5-6; no reliable D call. The CDR3 loop spans 12 amino acids. With 1 base removed from V and 8 bases from J, the gap between germline ends came to 7 bases. Germline CDR1 is SGHDT and CDR2 is YYEEEE. This chain's CDR3 is CASSLRTYEQFF. Here the CDR3 DNA reads TGTGCCAGCAGCTTGCGAACTTATGAGCAGTTCTTC.

The chain employs TRBV6-5 and TRBJ2-7; 7 bases match TRBD1. Germline trimming cut 5 bases from V and 1 base from J; bases unmatched to any gene: 8. This CDR3 is built from 15 residues. Germline CDR1 reads MNHEY; CDR2 reads SVGAGI. The CDR3 spells CASSGPGTASYEQYF. Here the CDR3 DNA reads TGTGCCAGCAGTGGTCCCGGGACAGCTTCCTACGAGCAGTACTTC.

This clonotype was detected only once. V and J are TRBV5-1 and TRBJ1-5, with 7 bases identical to TRBD1. This CDR3 spans 15 amino acids. V shed 0 bases and J 5 bases; nucleotides not matched to a gene: 5. CDR1 SGHRS and CDR2 YFSETQ come from the germline V gene. The CDR3 region has the DNA TGCGCCAGCAGCTTGGAGACAGGGAGGGATCAGCCCCAGCATTTT. Translating it yields CASSLETGRDQPQHF.

A single count supports this clonotype. This chain links TRBV12-2 with TRBJ1-2; the table's D call, TRBD1, was not checked against the DNA. TRBV12-2 is assigned pseudogene status. The CDR3 has 16 amino acids. The CDR3 protein is CASRPGQAKARDGYTF. In DNA, the CDR3 is TGTGCAAGTCGCCCAGGACAGGCGAAGGCCCGAGATGGCTACACCTTC.

V and J are TRBV20-1 and TRBJ2-1; 7 nucleotides align to TRBD2. The germline gives CDR1 DFQATT, CDR2 SNEGSKA (reference sequence). V lost 0 bases and J lost 6; bases outside the gene matches: 8. The CDR3 contains 15 residues. The CDR3 coding sequence is TGCAGTGCTAGAGAGTCACTTTGGGGGGGCAATGAGCAGTTCTTC. It translates to CSARESLWGGNEQFF.